Presented here are 7 T cell receptor beta chains from one specimen sequenced in a study of T cell repertoires in cytomegalovirus infection. TCRdb reanalysed the reads using MiXCR and keeps one entry per CDR3 protein. The data contain around 350,000 distinct CDR3 sequences, about a sixth of them singletons. What was sequenced was PBMCs. The receptors here all came from a human donor in good health (CMV status not recorded). Some clones in this sample may be carry-over from other donors' samples.

This clonotype showed up many times. J is TRBJ1-5 and V is TRBV2, with D tentatively TRBD1 (6 bases). The CDR3 is 14 residues long. V shed 7 bases and J shed 3 bases, with 13 bases lying between them. Per the germline V gene, CDR1 is SNHLY and CDR2 is FYNNEI. The CDR3 DNA reads TGTGCCAGCAACAGGGAGGGTACCAATCAGCCCCAGCATTTT. It translates to CASNREGTNQPQHF.

This chain links TRBV28 with TRBJ1-4; D unresolved. Germline V gives CDR1 MDHEN, CDR2 SYDVKM. The germline V and J ends were trimmed by 5 bases and 8 bases, with 12 bases remaining between them. The CDR3 runs to 13 residues. The DNA of the CDR3 is TGTGCCAGCAGTCCGAGACTTGTAGAAAAACTGTTTTTT. Amino acid sequence: CASSPRLVEKLFF.

This clonotype was counted only a few times. The rearrangement uses TRBV20-1 and TRBJ2-5; 8 bases align to TRBD1. Looked up from germline, CDR1 is DFQATT and CDR2 is SNEGSKA (reference sequence). Losses at the gene ends were 5 bases for V and 1 base for J; bases not matched to a gene: 12. This CDR3 is built from 16 residues. CDR3 in amino acids: CSAGRGHGRIQETQYF. The CDR3 bases are TGCAGTGCTGGCAGGGGGCATGGTAGAATCCAAGAGACCCAGTACTTC.

This clonotype was detected a few times. The V call is TRBV4-3, the J call TRBJ2-2; 8 bases are shared with TRBD2. V lost 2 bases to trimming and J lost 10 bases; unmatched junction nucleotides: 15. This CDR3 has 17 residues. The germline CDR1 and CDR2 sequences are LGHNA and YSLEER. The CDR3 bases are TGCGCCAGCAGCCAAACCCCCGGGACTAGTGGCTTCGCGGAGCTGTTTTTT. It translates to CASSQTPGTSGFAELFF.

This clonotype occurred many times. V and J are TRBV7-6 and TRBJ2-1; weak D call: TRBD1 (5 bases). The CDR3 totals 14 residues. Trimming took 3 bases from V and 3 from J, leaving 9 bases between them. Germline values: CDR1 SGHVS, CDR2 FNYEAQ. The CDR3 sequence: CASSLGPDYNEQFF. The CDR3 bases are TGTGCCAGCAGCTTGGGGCCGGACTACAATGAGCAGTTCTTC.

This clonotype was counted many times. The chain uses TRBV7-2 and TRBJ1-4; D gene unclear. V was clipped by 4 bases and J by 4 bases, with 7 bases between them. Germline loops: CDR1 SGHTA, CDR2 FQGNSA. The CDR3 is made up of 13 amino acids. The CDR3 nucleotides read TGTGCCAGCAGCTCAGGCGTTAATGAAAAACTGTTTTTT. Translating gives CASSSGVNEKLFF.

The table lists this clonotype with many counts. CDR3 amino acids: CAIRQRGYNEQFF. The CDR3, as DNA: TGTGCCATCAGGCAGCGGGGGTACAATGAGCAGTTCTTC. The rearrangement joins TRBV10-3 to TRBJ2-1, with TRBD2 matching over 8 bases. The CDR3 length is 13 residues. Germline CDR1 reads ENHRY; CDR2 reads SYGVKD. V shed 6 bases, J shed 4 bases, and the junction held 2 bases outside the gene matches.